Each of the 24 T cell receptor beta chains below was sequenced from the same sample in a study of T cell repertoires in ileal Crohn's disease. TCRdb's table, derived via immunoSEQ multiplex PCR, lists solely in-frame clones and lacks some. The sample records over 14,000 clones, 80% being singletons. The specimen sequenced was ileal tissue. The receptor source for this set is an adult with Crohn's disease.

This clone was detected a few times. The J gene is TRBJ2-1, the V gene TRBV4-3; 7 bases are a match to TRBD1. This CDR3 is built from 15 residues. With 1 base clipped from V and 6 bases from J, the junction kept 6 bases outside the gene matches. Germline values: CDR1 LGHNA, CDR2 YSLEER. CDR3: CASSQADRAVNEQFF. CDR3 sequence (DNA): TGCGCCAGCAGCCAAGCCGACAGGGCGGTCAATGAGCAGTTCTTC.

The gene calls are TRBV19 and TRBJ1-3; D gene ambiguous. Germline lookup yields CDR1 LNHDA and CDR2 SQIVND (reference sequence). Trimming stripped 3 bases from V and 4 bases from J, with 16 bases between. The CDR3 is made up of 16 amino acids. In DNA form, the CDR3 reads TGTGCCAGTAGTATTTTTAGGACTGGACTGGGAAACACCATATATTTT. Its protein product is CASSIFRTGLGNTIYF.

CDR3 coding DNA: TGTGCCAGCGGACCTAAGACTAGCGCCACCGGGGAGCTGTTTTTT. Its translation is CASGPKTSATGELFF. The genes are TRBV7-9 and TRBJ2-2, with 8 positions matching TRBD2. Losses at the gene ends were 8 bases for V and 4 bases for J; bases not matched to a gene: 9. Germline V gene lookup returns CDR1 SEHNR and CDR2 FQNEAQ (reference sequence). CDR3 length equals 15 residues.

The chain carries TRBV9 and TRBJ2-7, with TRBD2 identical over 7 bases. CDR3 length equals 14 residues. CDR1 is SGDLS and CDR2 is YYNGEE in the germline V gene. V was pared by 2 bases and J by 0 bases, with 2 bases of the junction left unmatched. CDR3 sequence (DNA): TGTGCCAGCAGCGTTGGCGGGAGCTCCTACGAGCAGTACTTC. Translating it yields CASSVGGSSYEQYF.

The gene calls are TRBV18 and TRBJ2-1; the D is unclear. V lost 2 bases and J lost 9, with 11 bases in between. The CDR3 consists of 13 residues. Per the germline V gene, CDR1 is KGHSH and CDR2 is LQKENI. The CDR3 spells CASSPASSGEQFF. The CDR3 coding sequence is TGTGCCAGCTCACCAGCTAGTTCGGGTGAGCAGTTCTTC.

V gene TRBV15 combines with J gene TRBJ1-5; no definite D call. The ends were cut back, 0 bases at V and 0 bases at J, with 18 bases in the middle. The CDR3 spans 19 residues. Germline V gene data show CDR1 as LNHNV and CDR2 as YYDKDF (reference sequence). The CDR3 region has the DNA TGTGCCACCAGCAGAGATTTGGTTCGGAGAACTTATAGCAATCAGCCCCAGCATTTT. Translating gives CATSRDLVRRTYSNQPQHF. Full variable domain (outside the CDR3, taken from reference TRBV15 and TRBJ1-5): DAMVIQNPRYQVTQFGKPVTLSCSQTLNHNVMYWYQQKSSQAPKLLFHYYDKDFNNEADTPDNFQSRRPNTSFCFLDIRSPGLGDTAMYLCATSRDLVRRTYSNQPQHFGDGTRLSIL.

The chain uses TRBV18 and TRBJ2-1, with 8 bases fitting TRBD1. Germline CDR1 is KGHSH and CDR2 is LQKENI. This CDR3 has 15 residues. With V trimmed by 3 bases and J by 0 bases, 1 base remained unmatched. In nucleotides, the CDR3 is TGTGCCAGCTCACCGGGACAGGACTCCTACAATGAGCAGTTCTTC. It yields the protein CASSPGQDSYNEQFF.

V and J are TRBV27 and TRBJ2-1; 7 nucleotides align to TRBD1. The CDR3 loop spans 13 amino acids. J was trimmed by 8 bases and V by 5 bases; bases with no gene match: 6. Germline CDR1 and CDR2: MNHEY and SMNVEV (reference sequence). The CDR3 region is CASSRQGVYEQFF. The CDR3 region has the DNA TGTGCCAGCAGTCGGCAGGGGGTCTATGAGCAGTTCTTC.

This sequence joins TRBV9 and TRBJ1-6; no definite D call. V lost 0 bases to trimming and J lost 8 bases, with 9 bases between them. The CDR3 spans 14 residues. The germline V gene encodes CDR1 SGDLS and CDR2 YYNGEE. In nucleotides, the CDR3 is TGTGCCAGCAGCGTAGGAGGGTTCGATTCACCCCTCCACTTT. Translation: CASSVGGFDSPLHF.

J is TRBJ2-1 and V is TRBV19; 10 positions match TRBD2. V lost 4 bases and J lost 10; bases outside the gene matches: 7. Germline assignment: CDR1 LNHDA and CDR2 SQIVND (reference sequence). The CDR3 is 14 amino acids. The CDR3 loop is CASSTPSGGSEQFF. As DNA, the CDR3 is TGTGCCAGTAGTACCCCTAGCGGGGGTTCAGAGCAGTTCTTC. The full variable domain, in which reference TRBV19 and TRBJ2-1 provide the parts outside the CDR3, is DGGITQSPKYLFRKEGQNVTLSCEQNLNHDAMYWYRQDPGQGLRLIYYSQIVNDFQKGDIAEGYSVSREKKESFPLTVTSAQKNPTAFYLCASSTPSGGSEQFFGPGTRLTVL.

The chain is built from TRBV6-5 and TRBJ1-1; no clear D gene. V was pared by 7 bases and J by 5 bases, with 14 bases between. CDR3 length: 13 amino acids. CDR1 MNHEY and CDR2 SVGAGI come from the germline V gene. The CDR3: CASKKTPRTEAFF. The CDR3 DNA reads as TGTGCCAGCAAAAAGACTCCGAGGACTGAAGCTTTCTTT.

The genes are TRBV7-2 and TRBJ2-7; TRBD1 aligns across 9 bases. Germline lookup yields CDR1 SGHTA and CDR2 FQGNSA. This CDR3 contains 15 residues. V lost 5 bases and J lost 5; bases outside the gene matches: 10. CDR3 DNA: TGTGCCAGCAGCCGTTTAGGGACAGGGCGCAACGAGCAGTACTTC. This codes for CASSRLGTGRNEQYF.

This rearrangement joins TRBV10-2 to TRBJ1-1; perhaps TRBD1 as D (6 bases). This CDR3 comprises 12 residues. Trimming removed 2 bases at V and 5 bases at J, with 6 bases between. Germline V CDR1 and CDR2: WSHSY, SAAADI. This CDR3 is CASSEDRTEAFF. CDR3 nucleotides: TGCGCCAGCAGTGAGGACAGGACTGAAGCTTTCTTT.

This clone was seen more than once but under ten times. The chain recombines TRBV2 with TRBJ2-2; 9 bases map to TRBD2. The CDR3 spans 15 residues. V dropped 4 bases and J dropped 6; count of bases not matched to a gene: 6. Germline CDR1 SNHLY, CDR2 FYNNEI. CDR3 loop: CASSVSGLAPGELFF. CDR3 bases: TGTGCCAGCAGTGTATCGGGACTAGCCCCCGGGGAGCTGTTTTTT.

The chain couples TRBV7-2 to TRBJ2-3; 7 nucleotides align to TRBD2. Germline CDR1 reads SGHTA; CDR2 reads FQGNSA. This CDR3 spans 17 amino acids. The V segment lost 2 bases and the J segment 3 bases; nucleotides outside the gene matches: 11. The CDR3 DNA follows: TGTGCCAGCAGCTTACCTAGCGGCGGAGGTGCAACAGATACGCAGTATTTT. Translating it yields CASSLPSGGGATDTQYF.

The rearrangement uses TRBV4-3 and TRBJ2-2; D is ambiguous. Germline CDR1 LGHNA, CDR2 YSLEER. The CDR3 has 16 amino acids. Trimming took 1 base from V and 9 from J, leaving 18 bases between them. Here the CDR3 DNA reads TGCGCCAGCAGCCAAGTCGGTAGCCCCGCCCTCCGGGAGCTGTTTTTT. Protein sequence: CASSQVGSPALRELFF.

V gene TRBV6-4 combines with J gene TRBJ2-1; tentative D call: TRBD2 (5 bases). V was clipped by 6 bases and J by 9 bases, with 21 bases between them. Germline loops: CDR1 MRHNA, CDR2 SNTAGT. The CDR3 is 15 amino acids. CDR3 sequence: CASRPPTGMSVEQFF. CDR3 DNA: TGTGCCAGCAGACCCCCCACGGGAATGAGCGTTGAGCAGTTCTTC.

J is TRBJ1-5 and V is TRBV7-8; 7 positions agree with TRBD1. This CDR3 contains 15 residues. The germline V gene has CDR1 SGHVS and CDR2 FQNEAQ. The V gene end was trimmed by 5 bases and the J gene end by 4 bases; junction bases not matched to a gene: 8. The CDR3: CASSRVGTVNQPQHF. The CDR3 coding sequence is TGTGCCAGCAGCCGAGTCGGGACAGTTAATCAGCCCCAGCATTTT.

This chain joins TRBV5-1 and TRBJ2-5; TRBD2 might be the D (6 bases). V lost 7 bases, J lost 5 bases, and 15 bases lay in between. In germline, CDR1 is SGHRS, CDR2 YFSETQ. The CDR3 sequence is 13 residues long. CDR3 amino acids: CASGELGGETQYF. The CDR3 coding sequence is TGCGCCAGCGGGGAGCTTGGGGGGGAGACCCAGTACTTC.

The rearrangement joins TRBV11-2 to TRBJ1-5; maybe TRBD1 (6 bases). Germline CDR1 reads SGHAT; CDR2 reads FQNNGV. Trimming pared 0 bases from V and 7 bases from J, leaving 13 bases between. The length of the CDR3 is 15 residues. This CDR3 reads CASSLDPGVGQPQHF. DNA of the CDR3: TGTGCCAGCAGCTTAGATCCAGGGGTAGGCCAGCCCCAGCATTTT.

The gene calls are TRBV5-4 and TRBJ1-2; 8 bases line up with TRBD1. CDR3 length: 14 residues. Per the germline V gene, CDR1 is SGHNT and CDR2 is YYREEE (reference sequence). V lost 2 bases to trimming and J lost 7 bases; unmatched junction nucleotides: 7. The CDR3 sequence: CASSFVQGAGGYTF. The CDR3 nucleotides are TGTGCCAGCAGCTTCGTCCAGGGGGCGGGTGGCTACACCTTC.

This chain connects TRBV29-1 to TRBJ2-7, with TRBD1 identical over 8 bases. The CDR3 extends over 13 amino acids. Germline V gene lookup returns CDR1 SQVTM and CDR2 ANQGSEA. Germline trimming cut 4 bases from V and 1 base from J; bases unmatched to any gene: 3. CDR3 in DNA: TGCAGCGTTGCCGACAGGGGTTCCTACGAGCAGTACTTC. Protein: CSVADRGSYEQYF.

This clone was detected a few times. The chain uses TRBV2 and TRBJ2-7; TRBD1 agrees at 7 bases. The CDR3 is 12 amino acids. The junction had 8 bases not matched to a gene; V was cut back by 6 bases and J by 9 bases. Germline V gene data show CDR1 as SNHLY and CDR2 as FYNNEI. As DNA, the CDR3 is TGTGCCAGCAGGTTGACAGGGAAGCGGCAGTACGTC. Translated, it gives CASRLTGKRQYV.

The chain carries TRBV7-3 and TRBJ1-1; tentatively, D is TRBD1 (5 bases). Trimming left V 5 bases short and J 8 bases short, with 15 bases between. The CDR3 runs to 13 residues. The germline gives CDR1 SGHTA, CDR2 FQGTGA. CDR3 bases: TGTGCCAGCAGCCCTACGGTCCCAGGGGAAGCTTTCTTT. Its protein product is CASSPTVPGEAFF.